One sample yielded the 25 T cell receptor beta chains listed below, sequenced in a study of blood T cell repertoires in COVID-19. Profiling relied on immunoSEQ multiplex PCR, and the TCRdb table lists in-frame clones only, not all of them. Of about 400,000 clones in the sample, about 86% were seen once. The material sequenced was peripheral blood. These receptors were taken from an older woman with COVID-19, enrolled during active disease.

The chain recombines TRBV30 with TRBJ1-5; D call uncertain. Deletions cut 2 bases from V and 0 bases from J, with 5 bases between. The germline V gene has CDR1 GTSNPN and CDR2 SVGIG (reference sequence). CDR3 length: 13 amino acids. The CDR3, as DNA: TGTGCCTGGAGTACTGGTAGCAATCAGCCCCAGCATTTT. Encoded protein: CAWSTGSNQPQHF.

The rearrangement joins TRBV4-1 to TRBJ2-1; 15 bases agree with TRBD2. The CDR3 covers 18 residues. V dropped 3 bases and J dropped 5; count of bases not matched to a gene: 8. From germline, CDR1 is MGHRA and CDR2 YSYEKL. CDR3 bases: TGCGCCAGCAGCCACCTCCCTGGGACTAGCGGGGGGCACAATGAGCAGTTCTTC. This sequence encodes CASSHLPGTSGGHNEQFF.

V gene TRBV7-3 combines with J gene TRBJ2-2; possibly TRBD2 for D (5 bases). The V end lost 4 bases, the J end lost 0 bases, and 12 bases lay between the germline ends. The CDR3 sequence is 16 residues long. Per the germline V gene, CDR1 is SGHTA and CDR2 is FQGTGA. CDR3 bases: TGTGCCAGCAGCTCCAGGACTGGAACGAACACCGGGGAGCTGTTTTTT. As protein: CASSSRTGTNTGELFF. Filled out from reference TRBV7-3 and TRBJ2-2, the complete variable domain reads GAGVSQTPSNKVTEKGKYVELRCDPISGHTALYWYRQSLGQGPEFLIYFQGTGAADDSGLPNDRFFAVRPEGSVSTLKIQRTERGDSAVYLCASSSRTGTNTGELFFGEGSRLTVL.

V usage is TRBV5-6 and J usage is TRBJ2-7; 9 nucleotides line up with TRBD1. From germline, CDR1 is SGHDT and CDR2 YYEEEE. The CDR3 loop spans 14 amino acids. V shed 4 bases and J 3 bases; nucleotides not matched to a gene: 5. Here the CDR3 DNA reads TGTGCCAGCAGCATCGGGGGACAGGGCTACGAGCAGTACTTC. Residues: CASSIGGQGYEQYF.

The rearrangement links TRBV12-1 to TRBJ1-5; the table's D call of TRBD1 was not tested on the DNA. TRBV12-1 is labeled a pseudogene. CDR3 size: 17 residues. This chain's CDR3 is CASSLIRTGRFNQPQHF. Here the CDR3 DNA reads TGTGCCAGCAGCTTAATAAGGACAGGGAGATTCAATCAGCCCCAGCATTTT.

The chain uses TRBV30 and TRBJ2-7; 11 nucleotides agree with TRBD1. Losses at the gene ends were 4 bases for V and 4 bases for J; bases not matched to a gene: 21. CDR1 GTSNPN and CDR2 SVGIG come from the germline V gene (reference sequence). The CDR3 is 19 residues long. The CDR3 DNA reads TGTGCCTGGAATAAGCCCCCCTTATCCGGGGACAGGGGGTGGTACGAGCAGTACTTC. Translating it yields CAWNKPPLSGDRGWYEQYF.

The DNA for the CDR3 is TGTGCCACCAGTGATGGGGGGGGTGAGCAGTTCTTC. Translated, it gives CATSDGGGEQFF. V and J are TRBV24-1 and TRBJ2-1; TRBD2 agrees at 7 bases. The length of the CDR3 is 12 residues. The trim removed 3 bases at V and 9 bases at J, leaving 1 base unmatched. From germline, CDR1 is KGHDR and CDR2 SFDVKD.

CDR3 sequence reads: CASSPDLADSPLHF. The CDR3 region has the DNA TGCGCCAGCAGTCCCGACCTTGCGGATTCACCCCTCCACTTT. This rearrangement joins TRBV5-1 to TRBJ1-6; no clear D gene. The CDR3 spans 14 residues. Germline loops: CDR1 SGHRS, CDR2 YFSETQ. V shed 5 bases and J shed 8 bases, with 14 bases lying between them.

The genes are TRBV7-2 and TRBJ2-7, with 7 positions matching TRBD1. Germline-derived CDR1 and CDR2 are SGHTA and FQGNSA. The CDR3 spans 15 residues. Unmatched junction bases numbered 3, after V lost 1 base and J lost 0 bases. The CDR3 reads CASSLVPGGSYEQYF. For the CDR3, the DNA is TGTGCCAGCAGCTTAGTACCAGGGGGCTCCTACGAGCAGTACTTC.

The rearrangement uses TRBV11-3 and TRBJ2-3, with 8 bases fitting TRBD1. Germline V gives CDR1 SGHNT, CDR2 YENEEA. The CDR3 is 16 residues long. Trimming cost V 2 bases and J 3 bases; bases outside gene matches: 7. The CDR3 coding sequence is TGTGCCAGCAGCTTATCATCGGACAGGGTTACAGATACGCAGTATTTT. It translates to CASSLSSDRVTDTQYF.

CDR3 protein: CASWDNSYEQYF. The DNA of the CDR3 is TGTGCCAGCTGGGACAATTCCTACGAGCAGTACTTC. The chain links TRBV27 to TRBJ2-7, with TRBD1 as a possible D gene (6 bases). The CDR3 contains 12 residues. Trimming took 8 bases from V and 1 from J, leaving 9 bases between them. The germline CDR1 and CDR2 sequences are MNHEY and SMNVEV (reference sequence).

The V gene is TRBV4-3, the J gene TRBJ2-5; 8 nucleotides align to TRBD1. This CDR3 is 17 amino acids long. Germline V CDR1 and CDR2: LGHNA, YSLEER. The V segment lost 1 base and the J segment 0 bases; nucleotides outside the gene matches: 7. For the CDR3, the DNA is TGCGCCAGCAGCCAAGTAAGGACAGGGCCTTACCAAGAGACCCAGTACTTC. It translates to CASSQVRTGPYQETQYF.

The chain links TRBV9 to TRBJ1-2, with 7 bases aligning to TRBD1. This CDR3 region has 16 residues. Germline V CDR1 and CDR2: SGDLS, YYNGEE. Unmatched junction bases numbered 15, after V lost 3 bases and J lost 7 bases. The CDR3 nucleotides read TGTGCCAGCAGCGGCGCACAGGGGCCGGGTTTAGGTGGCTACACCTTC. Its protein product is CASSGAQGPGLGGYTF. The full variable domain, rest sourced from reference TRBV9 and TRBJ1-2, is DSGVTQTPKHLITATGQRVTLRCSPRSGDLSVYWYQQSLDQGLQFLIQYYNGEERAKGNILERFSAQQFPDLHSELNLSSLELGDSALYFCASSGAQGPGLGGYTFGSGTRLTVV.

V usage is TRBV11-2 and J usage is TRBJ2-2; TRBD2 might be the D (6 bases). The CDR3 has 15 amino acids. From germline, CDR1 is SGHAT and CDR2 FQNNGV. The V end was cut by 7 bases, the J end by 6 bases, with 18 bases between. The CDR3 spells CASNPTEGRSGELFF. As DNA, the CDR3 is TGTGCCAGCAACCCGACGGAGGGTCGTTCCGGGGAGCTGTTTTTT.

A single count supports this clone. CDR3 loop: CASSYTRQAGLAKNIQYF. The DNA of the CDR3 is TGTGCCAGCAGTTACACCCGACAGGCGGGTCTAGCCAAAAACATTCAGTACTTC. The chain recombines TRBV6-2 or TRBV6-3 with TRBJ2-4; a possible D gene is TRBD1 (6 bases). The ends were cut back, 2 bases at V and 0 bases at J, with 17 bases in the middle. Germline CDR1 MNHEY, CDR2 SVGEGT. The CDR3 has 18 amino acids.

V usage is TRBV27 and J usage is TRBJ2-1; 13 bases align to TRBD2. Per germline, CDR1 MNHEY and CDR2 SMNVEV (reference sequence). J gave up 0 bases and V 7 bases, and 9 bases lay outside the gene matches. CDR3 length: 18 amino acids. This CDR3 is CASTRTSGGSYSYNEQFF. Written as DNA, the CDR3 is TGTGCCAGCACGAGGACTAGCGGGGGCTCCTACTCCTACAATGAGCAGTTCTTC.

The DNA of the CDR3 is TGCAGCGTACGGACAGCTTACTCCTACGAGCAGTACTTC. Its protein product is CSVRTAYSYEQYF. The chain is built from TRBV29-1 and TRBJ2-7; tentatively, D is TRBD1 (6 bases). The CDR3 is 13 residues long. Trimming pared 6 bases from V and 0 bases from J, leaving 12 bases between. CDR1 and CDR2 (germline): SQVTM, ANQGSEA.

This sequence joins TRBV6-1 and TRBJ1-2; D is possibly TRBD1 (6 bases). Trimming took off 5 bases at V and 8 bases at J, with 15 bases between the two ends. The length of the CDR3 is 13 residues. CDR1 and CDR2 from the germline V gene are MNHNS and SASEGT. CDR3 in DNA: TGTGCCAGCAGTCAACAGGGCTTTGGAGGCTACACCTTC. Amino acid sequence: CASSQQGFGGYTF.

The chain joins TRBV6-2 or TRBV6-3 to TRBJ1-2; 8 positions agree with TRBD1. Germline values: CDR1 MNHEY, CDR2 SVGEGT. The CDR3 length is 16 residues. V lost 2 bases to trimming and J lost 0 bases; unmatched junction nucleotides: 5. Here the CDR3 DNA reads TGTGCCAGCAGTTACGGGCAGGGGGCGTCTAACTATGGCTACACCTTC. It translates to CASSYGQGASNYGYTF.

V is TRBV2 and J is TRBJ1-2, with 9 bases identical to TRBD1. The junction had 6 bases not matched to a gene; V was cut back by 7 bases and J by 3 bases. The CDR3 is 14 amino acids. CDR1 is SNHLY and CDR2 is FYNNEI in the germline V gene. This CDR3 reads CASILQGADYGYTF. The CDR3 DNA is TGTGCCAGCATACTACAGGGGGCGGACTATGGCTACACCTTC.

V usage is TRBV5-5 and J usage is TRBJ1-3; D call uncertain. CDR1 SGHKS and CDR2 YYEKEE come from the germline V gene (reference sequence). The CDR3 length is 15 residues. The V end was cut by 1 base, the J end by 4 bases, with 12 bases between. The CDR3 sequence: CASSLFWAEGNTIYF. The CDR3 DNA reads TGTGCCAGCAGCTTGTTTTGGGCAGAAGGAAACACCATATATTTT.

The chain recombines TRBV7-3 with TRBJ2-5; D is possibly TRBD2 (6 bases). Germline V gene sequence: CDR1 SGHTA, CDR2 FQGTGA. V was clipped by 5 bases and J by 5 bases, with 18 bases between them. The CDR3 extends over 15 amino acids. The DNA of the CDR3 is TGTGCCAGCAGCCCCAGTGGAGGGACGTGGGAGACCCAGTACTTC. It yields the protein CASSPSGGTWETQYF.

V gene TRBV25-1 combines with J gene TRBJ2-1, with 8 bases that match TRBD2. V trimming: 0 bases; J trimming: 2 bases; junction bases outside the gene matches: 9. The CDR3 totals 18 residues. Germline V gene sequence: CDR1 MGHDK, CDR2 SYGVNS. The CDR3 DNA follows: TGTGCCAGCAGTGAATACGGTGTTAGCGGGGATCCCTACAATGAGCAGTTCTTC. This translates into CASSEYGVSGDPYNEQFF.

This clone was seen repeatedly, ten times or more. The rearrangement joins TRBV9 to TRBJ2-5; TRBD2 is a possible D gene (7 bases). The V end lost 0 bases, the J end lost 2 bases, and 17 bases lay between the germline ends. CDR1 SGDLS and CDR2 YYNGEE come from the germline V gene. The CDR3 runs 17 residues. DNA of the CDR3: TGTGCCAGCAGCGTAGGAGGGGGGGCGCTTGGTCAAGAGACCCAGTACTTC. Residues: CASSVGGGALGQETQYF.

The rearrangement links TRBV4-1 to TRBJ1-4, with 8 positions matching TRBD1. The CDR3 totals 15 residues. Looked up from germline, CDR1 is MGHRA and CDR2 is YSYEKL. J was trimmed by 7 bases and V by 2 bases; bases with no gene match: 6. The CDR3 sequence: CASSQSDREGEKLFF. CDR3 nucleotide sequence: TGCGCCAGCAGCCAATCGGACAGGGAGGGTGAAAAACTGTTTTTT.